This T cell receptor beta chain was sequenced for a study of blood T cell repertoires in COVID-19. Turning to the study itself: Both acute and convalescent COVID-19 samples were obtained from the United States, Italy and Spain. From T cells, B-cell-depleted T cells, or PBMCs came the material, which was cDNA or gDNA.

CDR3 length: 14 amino acids. V was trimmed by 3 bases and J by 6 bases, leaving 12 bases between them. The germline V gene encodes CDR1 SGHRS and CDR2 YFSETQ. Using immunoSEQ multiplex PCR, the repertoire was profiled, and TCRdb retains in-frame clones only, with some absent. The profile shows approximately 160,000 clones, 86% of them singletons. Sequenced input: peripheral blood. This clonotype was sampled from a woman aged 70 to 79 with acute or convalescent COVID-19. The chain combines TRBV5-1 with TRBJ2-2, with D possibly matching TRBD1 (5 bases). The CDR3 coding sequence is TGCGCCAGCAGCTACCAGGGTGTATCCGGGGAGCTGTTTTTT. This codes for CASSYQGVSGELFF. Supplemented by reference TRBV5-1 and TRBJ2-2, the full variable domain reads KAGVTQTPRYLIKTRGQQVTLSCSPISGHRSVSWYQQTPGQGLQFLFEYFSETQRNKGNFPGRFSGRQFSNSRSEMNVSTLELGDSALYLCASSYQGVSGELFFGEGSRLTVL.